This TCR beta chain was captured in a study of blood T cell repertoires in COVID-19. The wider study: The United States, Italy and Spain provided the acute and convalescent COVID-19 samples. PBMCs, B-cell-depleted T cells, or T cells were the source of the cDNA or gDNA that made up the material.

Recovered status in Cohort 3 required two negative PCRs, clearance, or symptom resolution. The germline V gene encodes CDR1 KGHSH and CDR2 LQKENI. The length of the CDR3 is 14 residues. Trimming cost V 3 bases and J 5 bases; bases outside gene matches: 0. Of note for this clone: The same CDR3 is also encoded by other DNA sequences in this sample.

The method was immunoSEQ multiplex PCR; TCRdb's version includes in-frame clones alone and lacks a portion of them. This repertoire shows approximately 450,000 clones, around 87% found once; its top ten account for 1.1%. This chain connects TRBV18 to TRBJ1-4; 10 bases agree with TRBD1. This receptor was identified in a man younger than 40 who had recovered from COVID-19. Sequenced sample: PBMCs or T cells enriched from blood (not recorded which). In DNA, the CDR3 is TGTGCCAGCTCACCGGGACAGGGGAATGAAAAACTGTTTTTT. Translation gives CASSPGQGNEKLFF.